These T cell receptor beta chains were read from a single sample in a study of T cells in Graves' hyperthyroidism and ophthalmopathy. Using its own MiXCR run on the multiplex PCR reads, TCRdb lists one record per CDR3 protein. The sample yields fewer than 550,000 distinct CDR3 sequences, about 24% seen once. Sequencing was carried out using blood. Every receptor here comes from a young woman with Graves' ophthalmopathy. CDR3s include the opening cysteine and the closing phenylalanine or tryptophan. Each record gives: V gene, CDR3 length, J gene, CDR3 protein.

TRBV7-8	15	TRBJ2-5	CASSLGGGSQETQYF
TRBV20-1	14	TRBJ1-2	CSARDSRTGHGYTF
TRBV2	17	TRBJ1-2	CASSEGGQASLNYGYTF
TRBV20-1	15	TRBJ2-7	CSARSLAIAGYEQYF
TRBV5-1	13	TRBJ1-1	CASSLGRRTEAFF
TRBV30	13	TRBJ2-5	CAWSGLPGETQYF
TRBV6-1	14	TRBJ2-4	CASRGGPLWAIQYF
TRBV3-1	15	TRBJ2-5	CASSQAPSYQETQYF
TRBV18	16	TRBJ1-1	CASSPMTGRGNTEAFF
TRBV2	11	TRBJ1-2	CASSRGGGYTF
TRBV27	15	TRBJ2-7	CASSASGTGASEQYF
TRBV6-2/TRBV6-3	16	TRBJ2-4	CASSQISRDKGNIQYF
TRBV19	13	TRBJ1-1	CASSWEKNTEAFF
TRBV7-2	14	TRBJ1-3	CASSLGGPENTIYF
TRBV29-1	15	TRBJ2-5	CSVVGWRTGQETQYF
TRBV12-3/TRBV12-4	15	TRBJ1-2	CASSFLLTGVDGYTF
TRBV6-2/TRBV6-3	10	TRBJ2-2	CASIPGELFF
TRBV20-1	12	TRBJ1-1	CSSGQGDTEASF
TRBV11-2	18	TRBJ2-4	CASSLGVRRGSAKNIKYF
TRBV20-1	12	TRBJ1-5	CSVRDQAQPQHF
TRBV25-1	17	TRBJ2-7	CASSVLSGKGHSYEQYF
TRBV2	12	TRBJ1-5	CASRMSNQPQHF
TRBV24-1	13	TRBJ2-5	CATSPGRQETQYF
TRBV19	11	TRBJ1-1	CARVQGTEAFF
TRBV6-4	13	TRBJ1-1	CASDGASLTEAFF
TRBV5-1	15	TRBJ1-2	CASSLAAGLNYGYTF
TRBV27	17	TRBJ1-1	CASSLIPPGTKRPEAFF
TRBV27	14	TRBJ2-7	CASTPTAISYEQYF
TRBV30	15	TRBJ1-1	CAWSVGSRWDTEAFF
TRBV11-2	15	TRBJ2-2	CASSPSRGNTGELFF
TRBV12-3/TRBV12-4	13	TRBJ2-2	CASILEGAGELFF
TRBV19	16	TRBJ1-2	CASSIDIGGQVYGYTF
TRBV7-2	14	TRBJ1-2	CASSLGTGNYGYTF
TRBV28	15	TRBJ1-5	CASSYTGGDGQPQHF
TRBV4-1	15	TRBJ1-1	CASSQPLRVNTEAFF
TRBV12-3/TRBV12-4	17	TRBJ1-5	CASSISPDRGYNQPQHF
TRBV12-3/TRBV12-4	14	TRBJ1-1	CASSLGRMNTEAFF